This T cell receptor (beta chain) was sequenced during a study of blood T cell repertoires in COVID-19. Study-wide context: Some COVID-19 samples were acute and others convalescent; all came from the United States, Italy and Spain. T cells, B-cell-depleted T cells, or PBMCs supplied cDNA or gDNA.

Those enrolled in Seattle joined during active infection and were followed longitudinally afterward. CDR3 length equals 12 residues. The germline V and J ends were trimmed by 1 base and 4 bases, with 5 bases remaining between them. Germline V gene lookup returns CDR1 GTSNPN and CDR2 SVGIG (reference sequence). How the authors handled the data: Reference gene primers were amplified, and this amplification served to estimate nucleated cell counts. Using immunoSEQ multiplex PCR, the repertoire was profiled, and TCRdb retains in-frame clones only, with some absent. D and trimming were read from the DNA, whereas the V and J calls and clone size are those reported in that table. The sample lists some 150,000 clones, around 75% occurring once.

This TCR was recovered from a woman aged 70-85 years with COVID-19, enrolled during active disease. Sequencing used peripheral blood. This chain uses TRBV30 with TRBJ1-3; D is ambiguous. In DNA, the CDR3 is TGTGCCTGGAGTGAAGCCGGAAACACCATATATTTT. It specifies CAWSEAGNTIYF.